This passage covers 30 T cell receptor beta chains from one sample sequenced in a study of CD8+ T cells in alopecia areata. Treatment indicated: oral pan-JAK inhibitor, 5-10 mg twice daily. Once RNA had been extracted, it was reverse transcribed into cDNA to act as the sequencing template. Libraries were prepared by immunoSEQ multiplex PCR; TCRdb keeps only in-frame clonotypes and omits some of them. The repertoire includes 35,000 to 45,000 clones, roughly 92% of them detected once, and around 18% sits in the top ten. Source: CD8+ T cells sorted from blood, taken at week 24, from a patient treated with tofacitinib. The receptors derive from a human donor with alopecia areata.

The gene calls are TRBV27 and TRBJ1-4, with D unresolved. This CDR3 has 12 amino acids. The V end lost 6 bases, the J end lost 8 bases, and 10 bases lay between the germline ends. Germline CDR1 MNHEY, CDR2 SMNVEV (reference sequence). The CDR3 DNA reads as TGTGCCAGCAGGGAGGAAGGAGAAAAACTGTTTTTT. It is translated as CASREEGEKLFF.

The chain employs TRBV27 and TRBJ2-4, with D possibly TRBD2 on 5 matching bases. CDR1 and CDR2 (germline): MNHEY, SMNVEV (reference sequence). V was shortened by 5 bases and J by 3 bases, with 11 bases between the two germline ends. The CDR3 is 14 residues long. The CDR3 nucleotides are TGTGCCAGCAGTCTAATCGGAGGCAAAAACATTCAGTACTTC. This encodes CASSLIGGKNIQYF.

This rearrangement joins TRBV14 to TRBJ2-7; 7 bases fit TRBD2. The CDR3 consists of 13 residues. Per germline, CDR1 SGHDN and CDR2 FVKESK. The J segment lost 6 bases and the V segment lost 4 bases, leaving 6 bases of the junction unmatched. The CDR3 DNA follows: TGTGCCAGCAGCCTAAGTGGGGGGGGCGAGCAGTACTTC. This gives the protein CASSLSGGGEQYF.

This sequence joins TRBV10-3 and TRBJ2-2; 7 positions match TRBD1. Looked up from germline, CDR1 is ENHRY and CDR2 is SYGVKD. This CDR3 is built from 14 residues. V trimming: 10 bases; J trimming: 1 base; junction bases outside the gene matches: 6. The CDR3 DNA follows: TGTGCCACAACACAGGGGATGAACACCGGGGAGCTGTTTTTT. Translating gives CATTQGMNTGELFF.

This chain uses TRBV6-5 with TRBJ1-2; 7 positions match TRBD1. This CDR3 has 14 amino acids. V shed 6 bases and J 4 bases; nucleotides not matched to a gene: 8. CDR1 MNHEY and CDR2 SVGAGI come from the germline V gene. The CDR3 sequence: CASSQLGQIYGYTF. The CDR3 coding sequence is TGTGCCAGCAGCCAATTGGGACAGATCTATGGCTACACCTTC.

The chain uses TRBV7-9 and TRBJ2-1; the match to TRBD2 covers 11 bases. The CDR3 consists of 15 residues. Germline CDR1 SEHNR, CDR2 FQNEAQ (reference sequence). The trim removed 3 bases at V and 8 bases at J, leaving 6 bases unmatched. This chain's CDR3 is CASSFETSGVDEQFF. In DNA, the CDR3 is TGTGCCAGCAGCTTCGAGACTAGCGGGGTCGATGAGCAGTTCTTC.

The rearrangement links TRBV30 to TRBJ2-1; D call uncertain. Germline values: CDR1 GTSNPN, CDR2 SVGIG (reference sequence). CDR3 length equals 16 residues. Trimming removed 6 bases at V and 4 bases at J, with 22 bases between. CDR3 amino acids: CACLESAIAIYNEQFF. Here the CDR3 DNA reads TGTGCCTGTCTCGAGTCGGCCATCGCGATATACAATGAGCAGTTCTTC.

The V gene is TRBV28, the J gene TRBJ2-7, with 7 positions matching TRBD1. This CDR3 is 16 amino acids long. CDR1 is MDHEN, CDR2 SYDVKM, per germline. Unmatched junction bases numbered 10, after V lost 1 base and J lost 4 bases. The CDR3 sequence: CASSLSTGLRAYEQYF. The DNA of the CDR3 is TGTGCCAGCAGTTTATCGACAGGGCTTCGGGCTTACGAGCAGTACTTC.

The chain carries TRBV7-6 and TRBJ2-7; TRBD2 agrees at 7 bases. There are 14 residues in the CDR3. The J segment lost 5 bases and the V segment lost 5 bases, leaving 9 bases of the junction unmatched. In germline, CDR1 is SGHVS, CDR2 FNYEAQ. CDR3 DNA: TGTGCCAGCAGCAACTCGGGGGGTTGGGACGAGCAGTACTTC. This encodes CASSNSGGWDEQYF. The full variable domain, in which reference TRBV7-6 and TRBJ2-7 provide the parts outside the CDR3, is GAGVSQSPRYKVTKRGQDVALRCDPISGHVSLYWYRQALGQGPEFLTYFNYEAQQDKSGLPNDRFSAERPEGSISTLTIQRTEQRDSAMYRCASSNSGGWDEQYFGPGTRLTVT.

CDR3 nucleotides: TGTGCCAGCAGCCCCGCGCGCGAGCAGTACTTC. Protein product: CASSPAREQYF. The chain carries TRBV7-9 and TRBJ2-7; D remains ambiguous. Germline V CDR1 and CDR2: SEHNR, FQNEAQ (reference sequence). V lost 5 bases, J lost 6 bases, and 8 bases lay in between. The CDR3 totals 11 residues.

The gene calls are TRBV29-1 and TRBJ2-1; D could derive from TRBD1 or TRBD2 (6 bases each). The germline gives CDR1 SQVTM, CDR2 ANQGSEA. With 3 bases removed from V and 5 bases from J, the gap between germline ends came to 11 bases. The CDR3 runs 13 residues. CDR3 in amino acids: CSVEGGNDNEQFF. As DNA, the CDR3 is TGCAGCGTTGAGGGGGGCAACGACAATGAGCAGTTCTTC.

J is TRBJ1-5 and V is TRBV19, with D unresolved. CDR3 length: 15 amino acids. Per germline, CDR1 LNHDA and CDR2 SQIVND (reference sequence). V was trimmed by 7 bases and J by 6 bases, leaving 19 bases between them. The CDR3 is CASTPGQRMGQPQHF. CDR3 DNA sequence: TGTGCCAGTACCCCCGGCCAGCGGATGGGTCAGCCCCAGCATTTT.

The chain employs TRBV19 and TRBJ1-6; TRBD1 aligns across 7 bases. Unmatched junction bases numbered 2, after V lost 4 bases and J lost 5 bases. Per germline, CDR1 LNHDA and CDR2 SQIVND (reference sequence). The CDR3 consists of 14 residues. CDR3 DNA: TGTGCCAGTAGTAGACAGGGTGATAATTCACCCCTCCACTTT. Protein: CASSRQGDNSPLHF.

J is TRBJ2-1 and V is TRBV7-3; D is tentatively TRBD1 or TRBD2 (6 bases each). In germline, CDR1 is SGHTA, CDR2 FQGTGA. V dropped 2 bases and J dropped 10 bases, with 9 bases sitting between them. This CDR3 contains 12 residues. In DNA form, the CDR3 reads TGTGCCAGCAGCTTAGAGGGGGGCGAGCAGTTCTTC. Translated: CASSLEGGEQFF. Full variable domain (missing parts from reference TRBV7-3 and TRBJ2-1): GAGVSQTPSNKVTEKGKYVELRCDPISGHTALYWYRQSLGQGPEFLIYFQGTGAADDSGLPNDRFFAVRPEGSVSTLKIQRTERGDSAVYLCASSLEGGEQFFGPGTRLTVL.

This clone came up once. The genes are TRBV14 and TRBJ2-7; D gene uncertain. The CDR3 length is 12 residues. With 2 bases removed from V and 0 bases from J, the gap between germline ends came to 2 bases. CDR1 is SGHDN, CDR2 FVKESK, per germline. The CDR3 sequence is CASSQSSYEQYF. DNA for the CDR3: TGTGCCAGCAGCCAAAGCTCCTACGAGCAGTACTTC.

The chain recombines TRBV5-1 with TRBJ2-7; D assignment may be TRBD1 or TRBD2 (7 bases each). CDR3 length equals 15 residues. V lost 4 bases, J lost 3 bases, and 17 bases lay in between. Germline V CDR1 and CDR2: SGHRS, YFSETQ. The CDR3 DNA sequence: TGCGCCAGCAGCGGGGGGGTGACAGGGCACTACGAGCAGTACTTC. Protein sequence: CASSGGVTGHYEQYF.

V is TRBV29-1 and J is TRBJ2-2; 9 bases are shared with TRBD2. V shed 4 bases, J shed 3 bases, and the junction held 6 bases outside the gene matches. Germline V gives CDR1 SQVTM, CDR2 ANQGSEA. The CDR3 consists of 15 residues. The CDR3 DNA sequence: TGCAGCGTTGTGGCGGGGGGGCCTGACACCGGGGAGCTGTTTTTT. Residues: CSVVAGGPDTGELFF.

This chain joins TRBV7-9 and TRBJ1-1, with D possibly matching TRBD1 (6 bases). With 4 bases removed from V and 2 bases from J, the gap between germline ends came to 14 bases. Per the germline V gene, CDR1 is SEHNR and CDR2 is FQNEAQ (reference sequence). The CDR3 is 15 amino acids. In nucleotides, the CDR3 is TGTGCCAGCAGCTCCGGTGAGGGGGTTAACACTGAAGCTTTCTTT. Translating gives CASSSGEGVNTEAFF.

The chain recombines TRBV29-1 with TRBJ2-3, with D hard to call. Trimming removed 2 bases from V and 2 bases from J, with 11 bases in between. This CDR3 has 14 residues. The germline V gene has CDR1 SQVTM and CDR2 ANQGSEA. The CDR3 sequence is CSVERKWDTDTQYF. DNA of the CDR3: TGCAGCGTTGAAAGGAAGTGGGACACAGATACGCAGTATTTT.

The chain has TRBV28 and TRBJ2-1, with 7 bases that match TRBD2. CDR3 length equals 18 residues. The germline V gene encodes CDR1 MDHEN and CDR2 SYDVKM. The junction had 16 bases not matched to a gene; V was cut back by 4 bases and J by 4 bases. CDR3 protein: CASSSPSLAGVIYNEQFF. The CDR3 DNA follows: TGTGCCAGCAGTTCACCCAGTTTGGCGGGGGTTATTTACAATGAGCAGTTCTTC. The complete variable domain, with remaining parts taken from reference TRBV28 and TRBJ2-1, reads DVKVTQSSRYLVKRTGEKVFLECVQDMDHENMFWYRQDPGLGLRLIYFSYDVKMKEKGDIPEGYSVSREKKERFSLILESASTNQTSMYLCASSSPSLAGVIYNEQFFGPGTRLTVL.

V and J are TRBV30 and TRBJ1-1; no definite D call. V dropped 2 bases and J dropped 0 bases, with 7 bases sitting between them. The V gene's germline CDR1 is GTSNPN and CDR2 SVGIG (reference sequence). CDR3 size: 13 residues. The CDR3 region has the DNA TGTGCCTGGAGTCCCCGGATGAACACTGAAGCTTTCTTT. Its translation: CAWSPRMNTEAFF. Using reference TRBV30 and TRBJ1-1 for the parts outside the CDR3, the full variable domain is SQTIHQWPATLVQPVGSPLSLECTVEGTSNPNLYWYRQAAGRGLQLLFYSVGIGQISSEVPQNLSASRPQDRQFILSSKKLLLSDSGFYLCAWSPRMNTEAFFGQGTRLTVV.

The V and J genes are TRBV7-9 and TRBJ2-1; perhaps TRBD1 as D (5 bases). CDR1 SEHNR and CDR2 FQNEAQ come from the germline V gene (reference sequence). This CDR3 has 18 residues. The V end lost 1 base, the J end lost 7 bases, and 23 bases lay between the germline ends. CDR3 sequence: CASSLGPRSAGLWNEQFF. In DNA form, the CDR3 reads TGTGCCAGCAGCTTAGGCCCGCGGAGTGCAGGGCTTTGGAATGAGCAGTTCTTC.

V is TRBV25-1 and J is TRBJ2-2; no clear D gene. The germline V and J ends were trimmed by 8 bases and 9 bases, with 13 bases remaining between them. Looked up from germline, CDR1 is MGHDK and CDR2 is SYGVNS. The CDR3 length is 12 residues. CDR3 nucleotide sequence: TGTGCCAGCCGACCGTCCGGCAGGGAGCTGTTTTTT. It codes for CASRPSGRELFF.

In nucleotides, the CDR3 is TGTGCCAGCAGTTCACTGACAGGGGGCGAGAACACCGGGGAGCTGTTTTTT. The encoded protein is CASSSLTGGENTGELFF. The rearrangement uses TRBV27 and TRBJ2-2, with 10 bases identical to TRBD1. CDR1 and CDR2 (germline): MNHEY, SMNVEV (reference sequence). This CDR3 contains 17 residues. The ends lost 4 bases at V and 1 base at J; junction bases unmatched: 6.

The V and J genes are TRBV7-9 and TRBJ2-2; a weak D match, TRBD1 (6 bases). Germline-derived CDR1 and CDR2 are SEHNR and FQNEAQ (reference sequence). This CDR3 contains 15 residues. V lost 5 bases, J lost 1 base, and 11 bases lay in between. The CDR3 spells CASSPSGQNTGELFF. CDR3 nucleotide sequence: TGTGCCAGCAGCCCATCGGGACAGAACACCGGGGAGCTGTTTTTT.

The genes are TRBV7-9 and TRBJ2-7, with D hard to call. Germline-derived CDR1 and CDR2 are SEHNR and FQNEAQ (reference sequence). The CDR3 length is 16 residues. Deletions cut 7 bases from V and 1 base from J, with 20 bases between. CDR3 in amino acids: CASTTIEPVPSYEQYF. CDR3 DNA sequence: TGTGCCAGCACCACGATCGAGCCCGTCCCTTCCTACGAGCAGTACTTC.

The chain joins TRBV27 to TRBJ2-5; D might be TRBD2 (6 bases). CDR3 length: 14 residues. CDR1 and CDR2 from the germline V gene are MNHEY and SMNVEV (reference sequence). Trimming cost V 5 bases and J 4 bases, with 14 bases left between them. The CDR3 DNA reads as TGTGCCAGCAGTACTAGCATGGTGCCAGAGACCCAGTACTTC. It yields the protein CASSTSMVPETQYF.

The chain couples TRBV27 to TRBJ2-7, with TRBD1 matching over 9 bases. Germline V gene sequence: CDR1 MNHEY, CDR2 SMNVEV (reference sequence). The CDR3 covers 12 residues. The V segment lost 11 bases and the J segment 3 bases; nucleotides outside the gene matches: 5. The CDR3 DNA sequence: TGTGCCTCCGGGGACAGGGACTACGAGCAGTACTTC. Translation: CASGDRDYEQYF.

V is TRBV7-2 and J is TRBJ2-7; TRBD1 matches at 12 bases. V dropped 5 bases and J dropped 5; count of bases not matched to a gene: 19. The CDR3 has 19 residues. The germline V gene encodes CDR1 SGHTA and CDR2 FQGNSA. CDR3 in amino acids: CASSPPVGTGGVIFHEQYF. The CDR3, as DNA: TGTGCCAGCAGCCCCCCCGTCGGGACAGGGGGCGTAATTTTCCACGAGCAGTACTTC. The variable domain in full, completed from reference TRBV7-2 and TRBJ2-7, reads GAGVSQSPSNKVTEKGKDVELRCDPISGHTALYWYRQSLGQGLEFLIYFQGNSAPDKSGLPSDRFSAERTGGSVSTLTIQRTQQEDSAVYLCASSPPVGTGGVIFHEQYFGPGTRLTVT.

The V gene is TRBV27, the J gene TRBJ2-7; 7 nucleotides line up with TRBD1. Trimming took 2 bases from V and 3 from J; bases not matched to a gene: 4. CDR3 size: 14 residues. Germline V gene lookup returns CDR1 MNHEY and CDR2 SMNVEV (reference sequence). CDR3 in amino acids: CASSLVGGGYEQYF. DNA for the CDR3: TGTGCCAGCAGTTTAGTAGGGGGCGGCTACGAGCAGTACTTC.